What follows are 4 T cell receptor beta chains derived from one specimen sequenced in a study of CD8 T cells in ankylosing spondylitis. These receptors have no known antigen. Study-level points and caveats: What seemed typical of ankylosing spondylitis blood was a TCR beta motif built from about 8 highly homologous variants.

In TCRdb, the 5' RACE reads were re-called with MiXCR into one record per CDR3 protein. Here the sample spans fewer than 500,000 distinct CDR3 sequences, around 22% being singletons. Input material: blood, either unsorted or a sorted T cell fraction (not recorded which). The receptor source for this set is a male donor with ankylosing spondylitis.

The rearrangement links TRBV27 to TRBJ2-1; D unresolved. Germline CDR1 is MNHEY and CDR2 is SMNVEV (reference sequence). V shed 8 bases and J shed 0 bases, with 11 bases lying between them. This CDR3 has 14 amino acids. DNA for the CDR3: TGTGCCAGCCAAGGGTGGAGCTCCTACAATGAGCAGTTCTTC. It is translated as CASQGWSSYNEQFF.

The rearrangement uses TRBV24-1 and TRBJ1-5, with D possibly matching TRBD1 (6 bases). The germline CDR1 and CDR2 sequences are KGHDR and SFDVKD. Trimming took off 2 bases at V and 4 bases at J, with 11 bases between the two ends. This CDR3 is 15 amino acids long. The CDR3 region is CATSDSQGWNQPQHF. For the CDR3, the DNA is TGTGCCACCAGTGATTCGCAGGGGTGGAATCAGCCCCAGCATTTT.

This chain joins TRBV7-9 and TRBJ2-4; the D gene could be TRBD1 or TRBD2 (5 bases each). V was cut by 7 bases and J by 0 bases, with 13 bases left in between. CDR3 length: 15 residues. Germline V CDR1 and CDR2: SEHNR, FQNEAQ (reference sequence). The CDR3 reads CASTRGVLAKNIQYF. In DNA, the CDR3 is TGTGCCAGCACCCGAGGGGTCCTAGCCAAAAACATTCAGTACTTC.

In DNA form, the CDR3 reads TGTGCCAGCTCACCGGAACCCCGAGGGCAGTACTTC. Translated, it gives CASSPEPRGQYF. V and J are TRBV18 and TRBJ2-7; no reliable D call. The germline V and J ends were trimmed by 3 bases and 9 bases, with 12 bases remaining between them. Germline assignment: CDR1 KGHSH and CDR2 LQKENI. CDR3 length: 12 amino acids.